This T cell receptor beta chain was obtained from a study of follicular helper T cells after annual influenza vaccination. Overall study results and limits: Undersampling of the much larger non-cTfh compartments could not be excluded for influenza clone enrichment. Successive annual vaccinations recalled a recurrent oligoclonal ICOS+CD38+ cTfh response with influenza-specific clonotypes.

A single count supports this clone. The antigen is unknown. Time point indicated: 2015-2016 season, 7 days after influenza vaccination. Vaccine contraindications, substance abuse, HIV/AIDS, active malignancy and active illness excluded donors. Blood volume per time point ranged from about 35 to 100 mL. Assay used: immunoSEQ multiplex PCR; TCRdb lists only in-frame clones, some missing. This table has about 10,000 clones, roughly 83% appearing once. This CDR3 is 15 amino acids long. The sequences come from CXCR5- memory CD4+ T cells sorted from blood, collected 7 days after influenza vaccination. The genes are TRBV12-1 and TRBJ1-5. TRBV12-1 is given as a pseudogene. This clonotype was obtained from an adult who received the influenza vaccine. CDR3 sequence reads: CASSFATGGFQPQHF. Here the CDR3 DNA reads TGTGCCAGCAGCTTTGCTACAGGAGGGTTTCAGCCCCAGCATTTT.